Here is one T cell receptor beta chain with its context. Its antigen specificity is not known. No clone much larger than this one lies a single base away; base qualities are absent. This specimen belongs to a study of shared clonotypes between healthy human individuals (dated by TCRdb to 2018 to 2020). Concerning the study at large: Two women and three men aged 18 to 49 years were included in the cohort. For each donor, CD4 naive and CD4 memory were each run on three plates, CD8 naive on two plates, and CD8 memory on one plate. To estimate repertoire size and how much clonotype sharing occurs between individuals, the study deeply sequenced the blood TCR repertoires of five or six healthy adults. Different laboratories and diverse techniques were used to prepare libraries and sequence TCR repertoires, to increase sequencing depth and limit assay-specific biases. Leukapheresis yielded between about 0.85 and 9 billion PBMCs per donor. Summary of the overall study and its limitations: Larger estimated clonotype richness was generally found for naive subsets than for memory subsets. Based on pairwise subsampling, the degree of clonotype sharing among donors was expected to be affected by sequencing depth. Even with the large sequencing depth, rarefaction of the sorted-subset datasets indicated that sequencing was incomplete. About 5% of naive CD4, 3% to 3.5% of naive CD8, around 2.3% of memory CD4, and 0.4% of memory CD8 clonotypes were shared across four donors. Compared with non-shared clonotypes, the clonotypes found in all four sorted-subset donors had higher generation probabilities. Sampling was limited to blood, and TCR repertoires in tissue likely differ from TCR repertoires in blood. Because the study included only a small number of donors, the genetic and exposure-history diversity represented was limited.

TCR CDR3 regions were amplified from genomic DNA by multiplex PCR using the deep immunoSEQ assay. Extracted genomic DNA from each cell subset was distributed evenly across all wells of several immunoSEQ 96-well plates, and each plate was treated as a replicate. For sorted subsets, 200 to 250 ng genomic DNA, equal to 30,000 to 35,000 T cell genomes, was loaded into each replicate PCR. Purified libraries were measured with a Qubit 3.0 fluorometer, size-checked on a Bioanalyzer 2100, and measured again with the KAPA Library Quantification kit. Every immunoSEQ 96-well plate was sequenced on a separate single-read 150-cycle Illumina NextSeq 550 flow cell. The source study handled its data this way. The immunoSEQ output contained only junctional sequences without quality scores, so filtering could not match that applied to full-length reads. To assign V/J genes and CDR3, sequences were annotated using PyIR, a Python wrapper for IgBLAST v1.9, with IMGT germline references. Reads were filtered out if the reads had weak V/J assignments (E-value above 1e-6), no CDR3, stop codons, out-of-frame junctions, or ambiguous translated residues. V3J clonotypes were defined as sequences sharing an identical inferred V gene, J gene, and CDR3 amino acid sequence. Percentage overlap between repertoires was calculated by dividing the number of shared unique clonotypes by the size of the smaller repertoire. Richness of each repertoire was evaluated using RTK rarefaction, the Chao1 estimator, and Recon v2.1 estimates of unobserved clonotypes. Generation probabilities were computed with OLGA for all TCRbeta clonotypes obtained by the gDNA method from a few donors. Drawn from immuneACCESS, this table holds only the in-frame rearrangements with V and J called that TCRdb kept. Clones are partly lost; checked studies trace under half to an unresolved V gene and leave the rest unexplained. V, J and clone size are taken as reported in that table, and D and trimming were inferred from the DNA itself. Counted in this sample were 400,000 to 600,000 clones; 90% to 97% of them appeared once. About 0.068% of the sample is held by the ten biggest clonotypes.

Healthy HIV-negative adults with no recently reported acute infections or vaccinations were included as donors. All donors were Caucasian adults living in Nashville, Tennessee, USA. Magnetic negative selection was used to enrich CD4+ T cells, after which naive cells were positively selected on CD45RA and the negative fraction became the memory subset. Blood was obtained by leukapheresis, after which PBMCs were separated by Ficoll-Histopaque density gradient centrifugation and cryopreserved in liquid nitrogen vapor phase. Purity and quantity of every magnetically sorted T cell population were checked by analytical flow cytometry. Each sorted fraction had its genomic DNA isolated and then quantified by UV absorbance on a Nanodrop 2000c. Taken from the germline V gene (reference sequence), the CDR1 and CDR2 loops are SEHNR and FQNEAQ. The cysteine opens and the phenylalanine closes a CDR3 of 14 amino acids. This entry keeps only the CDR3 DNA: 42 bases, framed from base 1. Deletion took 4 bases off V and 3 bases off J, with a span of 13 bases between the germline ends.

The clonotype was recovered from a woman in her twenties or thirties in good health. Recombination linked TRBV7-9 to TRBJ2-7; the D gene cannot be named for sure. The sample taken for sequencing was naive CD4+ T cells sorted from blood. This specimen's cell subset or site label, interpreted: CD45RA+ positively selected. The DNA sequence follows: TGTGCCAGCAGCTCTCCGGAGAACTTCTACGAGCAGTACTTC. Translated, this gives CASSSPENFYEQYF.